Only one count was recorded for the clone carrying this T cell receptor (beta chain). Its antigen remains unidentified. This sample was taken from a study of shared clonotypes between healthy human individuals. Overall study context: Each donor had three CD4 naive, three CD4 memory, two CD8 naive and one CD8 memory plate. General study results and limits: In general, naive subsets displayed greater estimated richness than memory subsets did. Clonotype sharing across several donors was observed for around 5% of naive CD4 clonotypes.

Only in-frame clones appear in the TCRdb table, and some are missing; sequencing was by immunoSEQ multiplex PCR. The sample has some 2.4 million clones, roughly 93% seen once. The CDR3 has 13 amino acids. Germline CDR1 reads SGHNT; CDR2 reads YYREEE (reference sequence). Trimming left V 3 bases short and J 8 bases short, with 14 bases between. This chain uses TRBV5-4 with TRBJ1-2, with D possibly matching TRBD1 (6 bases). The TCR originated in a man aged 18 to 30 in good health. Some clones in this sample may be carry-over from other donors' samples. Sequenced: naive CD4+ T cells from PBMCs. Specified subset: CD45RA+ positively selected. The CDR3 DNA reads TGTGCCAGCAGCTCCCCCGGACAGAGCGGCTACACCTTC. It is translated as CASSSPGQSGYTF.